These 2 T cell receptor beta chains were sequenced from one sample in a study of CD8+ T cells in alopecia areata. As the sequencing template, cDNA was produced by extracting RNA and reverse transcribing it. Measured with immunoSEQ multiplex PCR; TCRdb has only the in-frame clones, and not every one. The sample includes about 56,000 clones, around 96% of them seen just once. The sequences come from CD8+ T cells sorted from blood, collected at week 0. Receptor source: a human donor with alopecia areata.

The chain is built from TRBV27 and TRBJ1-5; 12 nucleotides align to TRBD1. The CDR3 has 17 amino acids. With V trimmed by 8 bases and J by 0 bases, 8 bases remained unmatched. The germline CDR1 and CDR2 sequences are MNHEY and SMNVEV (reference sequence). CDR3 in DNA: TGTGCCAGCGCGGGGGGACAGGGGGCGTTTAGCAATCAGCCCCAGCATTTT. This gives the protein CASAGGQGAFSNQPQHF.

The genes are TRBV15 and TRBJ1-2; D unresolved. The germline CDR1 and CDR2 sequences are LNHNV and YYDKDF (reference sequence). The CDR3 runs to 15 residues. V was clipped by 0 bases and J by 4 bases, with 12 bases between them. Here the CDR3 DNA reads TGTGCCACCAGCAGAGATCTTGGGGATGGCTATGGCTACACCTTC. Encoded protein: CATSRDLGDGYGYTF.